The 15 T cell receptor beta chains below come from one sample, sequenced in a study of T-cell memory formation after mild COVID-19. Each CDR3 protein is one row after TCRdb ran MiXCR on the 5' RACE reads. The sample consists of around 90,000 distinct CDR3 sequences, 10% to 15% of them appearing once. The sequenced material came from PBMCs or a T cell subset sorted from them (not recorded which). The receptors come from an adult woman who had mild COVID-19 (a few samples of this study predate the infection). Cell type and time point are not known.

The chain employs TRBV7-3 and TRBJ1-1; D gene ambiguous. The V end lost 5 bases, the J end lost 6 bases, and 16 bases lay between the germline ends. The CDR3 spans 14 residues. Germline V gives CDR1 SGHTA, CDR2 FQGTGA. The CDR3 sequence: CASSLSGDGAEAFF. CDR3 in DNA: TGTGCCAGCAGCCTCAGTGGGGATGGGGCTGAAGCTTTCTTT.

The chain is built from TRBV5-1 and TRBJ1-5; the D is unclear. The germline gives CDR1 SGHRS, CDR2 YFSETQ. Trimming cost V 4 bases and J 0 bases, with 14 bases left between them. This CDR3 is 16 amino acids long. DNA of the CDR3: TGCGCCAGCAGCCTGGGATATCCCCATAGCAATCAGCCCCAGCATTTT. The encoded protein is CASSLGYPHSNQPQHF.

This clonotype was counted between two and nine times. This chain links TRBV12-3 or TRBV12-4 with TRBJ2-1, with no clear D. V was shortened by 5 bases and J by 0 bases, with 11 bases between the two germline ends. There are 15 residues in the CDR3. The CDR3 region is CASSTDGRSYNEQFF. The DNA for the CDR3 is TGTGCCAGCAGTACCGACGGCCGCTCCTACAATGAGCAGTTCTTC.

This chain uses TRBV3-1 with TRBJ2-1; 11 nucleotides line up with TRBD2. This CDR3 comprises 18 residues. From germline, CDR1 is LGHDT and CDR2 YNNKEL (reference sequence). Losses at the gene ends were 0 bases for V and 1 base for J; bases not matched to a gene: 5. The CDR3 nucleotides are TGTGCCAGCAGCCAAGATTTCACTAGCGGGAGTTCCTACAATGAGCAGTTCTTC. Translated, it gives CASSQDFTSGSSYNEQFF.

The V and J genes are TRBV27 and TRBJ1-1; 8 bases map to TRBD1. The junction had 7 bases not matched to a gene; V was cut back by 5 bases and J by 5 bases. From germline, CDR1 is MNHEY and CDR2 SMNVEV (reference sequence). The CDR3 has 14 residues. CDR3 sequence: CASSPGTGGTEAFF. CDR3 coding DNA: TGTGCCAGCAGTCCTGGGACAGGCGGGACTGAAGCTTTCTTT.

This chain connects TRBV20-1 to TRBJ2-7; maybe TRBD1 (6 bases). This CDR3 spans 15 amino acids. V was cut by 0 bases and J by 4 bases, with 16 bases left in between. The germline CDR1 and CDR2 sequences are DFQATT and SNEGSKA (reference sequence). CDR3 nucleotide sequence: TGCAGTGCTAGAGATCTCGCAGGGGCTAGTTACGAGCAGTACTTC. It is translated as CSARDLAGASYEQYF.

This chain connects TRBV15 to TRBJ1-1; TRBD1 might be the D (5 bases). V lost 0 bases, J lost 3 bases, and 8 bases lay in between. CDR1 and CDR2 from the germline V gene are LNHNV and YYDKDF (reference sequence). CDR3 size: 14 residues. Written as DNA, the CDR3 is TGTGCCACCAGCAGAGATGCGGGGGACACTGAAGCTTTCTTT. Protein: CATSRDAGDTEAFF. Supplemented by reference TRBV15 and TRBJ1-1, the full variable domain reads DAMVIQNPRYQVTQFGKPVTLSCSQTLNHNVMYWYQQKSSQAPKLLFHYYDKDFNNEADTPDNFQSRRPNTSFCFLDIRSPGLGDTAMYLCATSRDAGDTEAFFGQGTRLTVV.

This clonotype has only a few counts. The chain carries TRBV19 and TRBJ2-3; the D is unclear. The V gene's germline CDR1 is LNHDA and CDR2 SQIVND (reference sequence). Trimming removed 5 bases at V and 2 bases at J, with 8 bases between. CDR3 length equals 13 residues. CDR3 amino acids: CASSPFDTDTQYF. The CDR3 nucleotides are TGTGCCAGTAGTCCTTTCGACACAGATACGCAGTATTTT.

This clonotype was observed a few times. CDR3 in DNA: TGTGCCAGCAGCGACCAGGCGTTTGCAACTAATGAAAAACTGTTTTTT. Translation gives CASSDQAFATNEKLFF. The chain employs TRBV7-6 and TRBJ1-4, with D uncertain. V was clipped by 5 bases and J by 0 bases, with 13 bases between them. This CDR3 has 16 residues. Germline V lookup: CDR1 SGHVS, CDR2 FNYEAQ. Drawing the rest from reference TRBV7-6 and TRBJ1-4, the complete variable domain is GAGVSQSPRYKVTKRGQDVALRCDPISGHVSLYWYRQALGQGPEFLTYFNYEAQQDKSGLPNDRFSAERPEGSISTLTIQRTEQRDSAMYRCASSDQAFATNEKLFFGSGTQLSVL.

In its sample, this clonotype was seen a few times. The rearrangement joins TRBV12-3 or TRBV12-4 to TRBJ2-7; no reliable D call. V was clipped by 2 bases and J by 6 bases, with 11 bases between them. CDR3 length: 13 amino acids. CDR3 protein: CASSLTSAAEQYF. Written as DNA, the CDR3 is TGTGCCAGCAGTTTAACCTCCGCGGCCGAGCAGTACTTC.

This clonotype occurred many times. The gene calls are TRBV7-9 and TRBJ2-7; D remains unclear. CDR3 size: 13 residues. The V gene's germline CDR1 is SEHNR and CDR2 FQNEAQ (reference sequence). V lost 1 base to trimming and J lost 2 bases, with 6 bases between them. Here the CDR3 reads CASSLDSPYEQYF. The CDR3, as DNA: TGTGCCAGCAGCTTAGACAGCCCCTACGAGCAGTACTTC.

This clonotype has only one observation. The rearrangement joins TRBV24-1 to TRBJ2-1, with TRBD1 matching 9 bases. V was clipped by 0 bases and J by 9 bases; unmatched bases: 8. The CDR3 contains 16 residues. Germline CDR1 KGHDR, CDR2 SFDVKD. The CDR3 region has the DNA TGTGCCACCAGTGATTTGGACAGGGGGGCTTGGAGTGAGCAGTTCTTC. It is translated as CATSDLDRGAWSEQFF.

This clonotype was observed a handful of times. The chain joins TRBV30 to TRBJ2-7; D could derive from TRBD1 or TRBD2 (5 bases each). V lost 0 bases and J 5 bases, leaving 17 bases between the germline ends. CDR3 length: 15 amino acids. Germline V lookup: CDR1 GTSNPN, CDR2 SVGIG (reference sequence). The CDR3 is CAWSVPPGPPNEQYF. The CDR3 DNA reads as TGTGCCTGGAGTGTACCGCCGGGACCCCCGAACGAGCAGTACTTC.

This clonotype has only a few counts. The chain combines TRBV19 with TRBJ2-7, with D perhaps TRBD1 (5 bases). The CDR3 is made up of 13 amino acids. Between the trimmed V and J ends, which lost 4 bases and 6 bases, there was a span of 13 bases. Germline V CDR1 and CDR2: LNHDA, SQIVND (reference sequence). In DNA, the CDR3 is TGTGCCAGTAGTACGACCGACAGTGGCGAGCAGTACTTC. Its protein is CASSTTDSGEQYF.

This clonotype has a handful of counts. The rearrangement uses TRBV27 and TRBJ2-2, with D tentatively TRBD1 or TRBD2 (5 bases each). Germline V gene sequence: CDR1 MNHEY, CDR2 SMNVEV (reference sequence). V was pared by 4 bases and J by 5 bases, with 11 bases between. This CDR3 region has 14 residues. The CDR3 loop reads CASSWDRLTGELFF. The CDR3 DNA follows: TGTGCCAGCAGTTGGGACCGGCTAACCGGGGAGCTGTTTTTT.